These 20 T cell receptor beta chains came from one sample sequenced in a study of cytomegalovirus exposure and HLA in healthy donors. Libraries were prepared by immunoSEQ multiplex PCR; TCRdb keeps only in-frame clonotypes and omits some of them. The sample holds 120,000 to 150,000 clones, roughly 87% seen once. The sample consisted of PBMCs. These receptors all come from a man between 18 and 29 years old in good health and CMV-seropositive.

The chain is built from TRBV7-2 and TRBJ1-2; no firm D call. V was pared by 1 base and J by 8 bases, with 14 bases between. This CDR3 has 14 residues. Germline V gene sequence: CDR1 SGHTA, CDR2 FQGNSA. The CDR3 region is CASSLEPSSLGYTF. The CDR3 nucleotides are TGTGCCAGCAGCTTAGAGCCATCATCCTTAGGCTACACCTTC.

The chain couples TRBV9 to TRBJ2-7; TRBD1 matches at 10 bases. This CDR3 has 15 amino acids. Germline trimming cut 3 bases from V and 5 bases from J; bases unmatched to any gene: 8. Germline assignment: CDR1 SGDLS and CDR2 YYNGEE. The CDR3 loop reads CASSARQGAINEQYF. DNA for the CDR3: TGTGCCAGCAGCGCTCGACAGGGGGCAATAAACGAGCAGTACTTC.

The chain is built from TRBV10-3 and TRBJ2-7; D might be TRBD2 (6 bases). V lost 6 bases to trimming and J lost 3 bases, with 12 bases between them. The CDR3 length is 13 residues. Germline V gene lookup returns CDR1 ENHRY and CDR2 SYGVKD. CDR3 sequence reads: CAISPGSGYEQYF. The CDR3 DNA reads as TGTGCCATCAGCCCGGGTAGCGGCTACGAGCAGTACTTC.

The CDR3 DNA is TGTGCCTGGAGTTCAGACAGGGGTTCGAGCAATGAGCAGTTCTTC. Its protein is CAWSSDRGSSNEQFF. V usage is TRBV30 and J usage is TRBJ2-1; 8 nucleotides align to TRBD1. The CDR3 extends over 15 amino acids. J was trimmed by 6 bases and V by 2 bases; bases with no gene match: 9. Germline loops: CDR1 GTSNPN, CDR2 SVGIG (reference sequence).

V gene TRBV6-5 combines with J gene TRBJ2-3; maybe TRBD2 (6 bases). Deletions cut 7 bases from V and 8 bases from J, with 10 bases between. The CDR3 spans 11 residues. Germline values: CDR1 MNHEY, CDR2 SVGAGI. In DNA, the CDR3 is TGTGCCAGCAACAAGGGAGGTACGCAGTATTTT. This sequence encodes CASNKGGTQYF.

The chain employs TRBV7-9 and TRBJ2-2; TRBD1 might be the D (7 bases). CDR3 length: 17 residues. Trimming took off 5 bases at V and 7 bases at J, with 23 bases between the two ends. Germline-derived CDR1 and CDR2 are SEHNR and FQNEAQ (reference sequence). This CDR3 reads CASSPRGIQGSVGELFF. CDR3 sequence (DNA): TGTGCCAGCAGCCCCCGGGGGATACAGGGGAGTGTCGGGGAGCTGTTTTTT.

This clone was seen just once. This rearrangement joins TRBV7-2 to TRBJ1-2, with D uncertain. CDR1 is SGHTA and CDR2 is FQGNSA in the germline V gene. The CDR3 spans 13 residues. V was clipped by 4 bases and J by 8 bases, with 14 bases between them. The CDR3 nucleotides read TGTGCCAGCAGCTCTTATCGGGGTCCCGGCTACACCTTC. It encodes CASSSYRGPGYTF.

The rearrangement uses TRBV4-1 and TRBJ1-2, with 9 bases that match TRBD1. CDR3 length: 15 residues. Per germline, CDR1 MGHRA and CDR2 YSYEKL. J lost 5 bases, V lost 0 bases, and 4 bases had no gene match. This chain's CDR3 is CASSQDWGTGYGYTF. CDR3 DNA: TGCGCCAGCAGCCAAGATTGGGGGACAGGGTATGGCTACACCTTC.

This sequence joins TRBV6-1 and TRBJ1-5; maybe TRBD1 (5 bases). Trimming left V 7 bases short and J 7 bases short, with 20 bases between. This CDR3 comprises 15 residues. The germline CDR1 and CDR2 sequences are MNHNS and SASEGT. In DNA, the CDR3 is TGTGCCAGCATCTCGCCGCAGGGAAGTGGCCAGCCCCAGCATTTT. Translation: CASISPQGSGQPQHF.

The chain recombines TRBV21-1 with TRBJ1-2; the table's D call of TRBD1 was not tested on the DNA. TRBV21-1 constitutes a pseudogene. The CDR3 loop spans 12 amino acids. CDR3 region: CASSGTAYGYTF. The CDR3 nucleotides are TGTGCCAGCAGCGGGACAGCCTATGGCTACACCTTC.

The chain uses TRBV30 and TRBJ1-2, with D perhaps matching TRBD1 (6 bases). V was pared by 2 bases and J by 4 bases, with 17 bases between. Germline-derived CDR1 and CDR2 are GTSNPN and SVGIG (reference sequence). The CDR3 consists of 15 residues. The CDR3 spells CAWSPPGGASYGYTF. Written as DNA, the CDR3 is TGTGCCTGGAGTCCCCCGGGGGGCGCGAGCTATGGCTACACCTTC. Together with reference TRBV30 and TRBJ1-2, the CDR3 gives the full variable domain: SQTIHQWPATLVQPVGSPLSLECTVEGTSNPNLYWYRQAAGRGLQLLFYSVGIGQISSEVPQNLSASRPQDRQFILSSKKLLLSDSGFYLCAWSPPGGASYGYTFGSGTRLTVV.

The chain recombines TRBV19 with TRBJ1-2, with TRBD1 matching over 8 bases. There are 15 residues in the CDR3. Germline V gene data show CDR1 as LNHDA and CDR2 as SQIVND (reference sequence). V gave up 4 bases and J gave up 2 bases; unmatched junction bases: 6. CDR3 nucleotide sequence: TGTGCCAGTAGTAAAGGGACAGGCCTAAACTATGGCTACACCTTC. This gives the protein CASSKGTGLNYGYTF.

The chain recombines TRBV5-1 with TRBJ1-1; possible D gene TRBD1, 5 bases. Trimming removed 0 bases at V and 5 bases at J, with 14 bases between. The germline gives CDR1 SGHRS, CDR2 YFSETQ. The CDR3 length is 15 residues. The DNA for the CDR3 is TGCGCCAGCAGCTTGGCCCCGTCAGGGCAAACTGAAGCTTTCTTT. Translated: CASSLAPSGQTEAFF.

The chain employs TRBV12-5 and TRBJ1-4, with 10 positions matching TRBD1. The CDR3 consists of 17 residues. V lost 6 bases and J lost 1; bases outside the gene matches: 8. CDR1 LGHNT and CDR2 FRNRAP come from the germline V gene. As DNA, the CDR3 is TGTGCTAGTGGCCCCGGGACAGGGGAAGGAACTAATGAAAAACTGTTTTTT. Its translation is CASGPGTGEGTNEKLFF. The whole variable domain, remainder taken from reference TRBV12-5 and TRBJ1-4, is DARVTQTPRHKVTEMGQEVTMRCQPILGHNTVFWYRQTMMQGLELLAYFRNRAPLDDSGMPKDRFSAEMPDATLATLKIQPSEPRDSAVYFCASGPGTGEGTNEKLFFGSGTQLSVL.

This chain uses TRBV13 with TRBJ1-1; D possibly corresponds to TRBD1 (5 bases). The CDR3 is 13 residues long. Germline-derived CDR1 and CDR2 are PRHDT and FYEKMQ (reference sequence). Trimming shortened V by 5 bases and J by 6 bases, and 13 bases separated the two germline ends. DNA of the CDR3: TGTGCCAGCAGCCCCGTGGGGGGGGCTGAAGCTTTCTTT. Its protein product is CASSPVGGAEAFF. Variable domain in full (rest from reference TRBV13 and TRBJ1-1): AAGVIQSPRHLIKEKRETATLKCYPIPRHDTVYWYQQGPGQDPQFLISFYEKMQSDKGSIPDRFSAQQFSDYHSELNMSSLELGDSALYFCASSPVGGAEAFFGQGTRLTVV.

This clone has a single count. CDR3 protein: CASSGDSYNEQFF. The CDR3 nucleotides are TGCGCCAGCAGTGGGGACTCATACAATGAGCAGTTCTTC. J is TRBJ2-1 and V is TRBV10-1, with D maybe TRBD2 (6 bases). Germline V CDR1 and CDR2: WNHNN, SYGVQD (reference sequence). The CDR3 covers 13 residues. V dropped 4 bases and J dropped 4 bases, with 8 bases sitting between them.

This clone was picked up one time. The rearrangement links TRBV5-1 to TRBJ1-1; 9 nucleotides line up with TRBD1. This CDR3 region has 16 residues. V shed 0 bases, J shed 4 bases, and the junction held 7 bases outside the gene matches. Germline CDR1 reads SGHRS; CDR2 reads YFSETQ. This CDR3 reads CASSLVGQGPITEAFF. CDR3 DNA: TGCGCCAGCAGCTTGGTCGGACAGGGGCCCATCACTGAAGCTTTCTTT.

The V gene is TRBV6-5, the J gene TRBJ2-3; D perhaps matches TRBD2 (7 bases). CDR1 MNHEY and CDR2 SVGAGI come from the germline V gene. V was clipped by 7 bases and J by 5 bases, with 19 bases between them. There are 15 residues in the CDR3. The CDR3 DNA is TGTGCCAGCAATCAAGGGGGGGCAGGCAAAGATACGCAGTATTTT. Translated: CASNQGGAGKDTQYF.

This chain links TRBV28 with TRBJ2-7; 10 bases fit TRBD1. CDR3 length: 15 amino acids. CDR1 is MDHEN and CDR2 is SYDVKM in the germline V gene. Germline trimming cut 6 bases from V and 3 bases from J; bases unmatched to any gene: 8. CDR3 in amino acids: CASSAGTGVVYEQYF. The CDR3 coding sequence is TGTGCCAGCAGCGCCGGGACAGGGGTAGTCTACGAGCAGTACTTC.

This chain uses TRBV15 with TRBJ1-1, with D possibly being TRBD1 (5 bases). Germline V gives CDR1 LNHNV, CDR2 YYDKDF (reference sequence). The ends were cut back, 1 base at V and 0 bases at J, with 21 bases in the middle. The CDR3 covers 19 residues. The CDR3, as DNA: TGTGCCACCAGCAGAGTCAAACTTCAAGGGGCTCCAATGAACACTGAAGCTTTCTTT. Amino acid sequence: CATSRVKLQGAPMNTEAFF.